What follows are 20 T cell receptor beta chains derived from one specimen sequenced in a study of T cells in Graves' hyperthyroidism and ophthalmopathy. Template material for amplifying TCR beta CDR3 regions consisted of RNA transcripts. Initially, a first-round RT-PCR of the TCR CDR3 employed the HTBI primer set. One entry per CDR3 protein, called by TCRdb with MiXCR from the multiplex PCR reads. The table has some 770,000 distinct CDR3 sequences, 15% to 20% seen once. Sequenced: blood. These receptors all come from a man between 18 and 29 years old with Graves' hyperthyroidism.

The chain links TRBV2 to TRBJ2-2; 7 bases agree with TRBD1. This CDR3 is 14 amino acids long. Germline V lookup: CDR1 SNHLY, CDR2 FYNNEI. V shed 10 bases and J 0 bases; nucleotides not matched to a gene: 5. CDR3 bases: TGTGCCATCAGACAGGGACCGAACACCGGGGAGCTGTTTTTT. It encodes CAIRQGPNTGELFF. Complete variable domain (other parts from reference TRBV2 and TRBJ2-2): EPEVTQTPSHQVTQMGQEVILRCVPISNHLYFYWYRQILGQKVEFLVSFYNNEISEKSEIFDDQFSVERPDGSNFTLKIRSTKLEDSAMYFCAIRQGPNTGELFFGEGSRLTVL.

The chain has TRBV28 and TRBJ1-2; D is perhaps TRBD1 (6 bases). V dropped 5 bases and J dropped 6 bases, with 13 bases sitting between them. The CDR3 length is 13 residues. Per germline, CDR1 MDHEN and CDR2 SYDVKM. CDR3 residues: CASSHGAGDGYTF. CDR3 DNA sequence: TGTGCCAGCAGTCACGGGGCAGGGGATGGCTACACCTTC.

The V and J genes are TRBV10-2 and TRBJ1-1, with 8 positions matching TRBD1. The V segment lost 3 bases and the J segment 1 base; nucleotides outside the gene matches: 7. Germline values: CDR1 WSHSY, CDR2 SAAADI. This CDR3 comprises 16 residues. CDR3 protein: CASSDPTQGANTEAFF. The CDR3 bases are TGCGCCAGCAGTGACCCAACCCAGGGGGCGAACACTGAAGCTTTCTTT.

V is TRBV24-1 and J is TRBJ2-3; possible D gene TRBD2, 5 bases. Trimming removed 5 bases at V and 8 bases at J, with 10 bases between. CDR1 is KGHDR and CDR2 is SFDVKD in the germline V gene. The CDR3 has 12 amino acids. As DNA, the CDR3 is TGTGCCACCAGTGCAGCGGCGGGTACGCAGTATTTT. This sequence encodes CATSAAAGTQYF.

Only a few counts were recorded for this clonotype. This chain links TRBV15 with TRBJ2-7, with TRBD2 as a possible D gene (5 bases). V lost 5 bases and J 7 bases, leaving 12 bases between the germline ends. Germline-derived CDR1 and CDR2 are LNHNV and YYDKDF (reference sequence). The CDR3 is 12 amino acids. In nucleotides, the CDR3 is TGTGCCACCAGCCCTCACCGCGGGGAGCAGTACTTC. Encoded protein: CATSPHRGEQYF.

This clonotype was counted only a few times. V gene TRBV6-2 or TRBV6-3 combines with J gene TRBJ2-3, with 9 bases aligning to TRBD2. Germline lookup yields CDR1 MNHEY and CDR2 SVGEGT. The CDR3 extends over 13 amino acids. V gave up 3 bases and J gave up 7 bases; unmatched junction bases: 2. The CDR3 DNA follows: TGTGCCAGCAGTTATAGCGGGAGAAATACGCAGTATTTT. This translates into CASSYSGRNTQYF.

This clonotype was detected a few times. This chain links TRBV11-3 with TRBJ1-5; 7 bases are shared with TRBD1. Germline V gene lookup returns CDR1 SGHNT and CDR2 YENEEA. The CDR3 covers 15 residues. Germline trimming cut 5 bases from V and 3 bases from J; bases unmatched to any gene: 7. The CDR3, as DNA: TGTGCCAGCAGCCCGGGACAGAACCCCAATCAGCCCCAGCATTTT. It yields the protein CASSPGQNPNQPQHF. Supplemented by reference TRBV11-3 and TRBJ1-5, the full variable domain reads EAGVVQSPRYKIIEKKQPVAFWCNPISGHNTLYWYLQNLGQGPELLIRYENEEAVDDSQLPKDRFSAERLKGVDSTLKIQPAELGDSAVYLCASSPGQNPNQPQHFGDGTRLSIL.

This clonotype was picked up many times. This sequence joins TRBV9 and TRBJ2-1; no definite D call. V shed 4 bases and J shed 0 bases, with 14 bases lying between them. Germline lookup yields CDR1 SGDLS and CDR2 YYNGEE. The CDR3 is 16 residues long. The chain's CDR3 is CASSFWVASSYNEQFF. CDR3 sequence (DNA): TGTGCCAGCAGCTTCTGGGTGGCTAGCTCCTACAATGAGCAGTTCTTC.

This clonotype was counted at least ten times. The chain recombines TRBV20-1 with TRBJ2-5; TRBD2 aligns across 13 bases. The CDR3 is made up of 15 amino acids. CDR1 is DFQATT and CDR2 is SNEGSKA in the germline V gene (reference sequence). J was trimmed by 4 bases and V by 5 bases; bases with no gene match: 7. CDR3 residues: CSAVPGLAGRETQYF. CDR3 coding DNA: TGCAGTGCTGTCCCGGGACTAGCGGGAAGAGAGACCCAGTACTTC.

This clonotype was picked up many times. The chain uses TRBV6-1 and TRBJ1-1; D unresolved. Germline-derived CDR1 and CDR2 are MNHNS and SASEGT. CDR3 length equals 14 residues. V shed 6 bases and J shed 4 bases, with 15 bases lying between them. CDR3 nucleotide sequence: TGTGCCAGCAGCGCCATCCTAGGTGGCACTGAAGCTTTCTTT. As protein: CASSAILGGTEAFF.

This clonotype was counted many times. The chain combines TRBV7-3 with TRBJ2-5; D is unclear. The V end lost 2 bases, the J end lost 5 bases, and 9 bases lay between the germline ends. Germline V gives CDR1 SGHTA, CDR2 FQGTGA. CDR3 length: 13 amino acids. CDR3 region: CASSLGVRETQYF. The DNA of the CDR3 is TGTGCCAGCAGCTTAGGGGTACGGGAGACCCAGTACTTC.

The rearrangement uses TRBV6-1 and TRBJ2-7; 7 nucleotides agree with TRBD2. Germline V gene sequence: CDR1 MNHNS, CDR2 SASEGT. The CDR3 has 14 amino acids. J gave up 5 bases and V 8 bases, and 12 bases lay outside the gene matches. The CDR3 protein is CASGRAPESDEQYF. The CDR3 DNA reads TGTGCCAGCGGGAGGGCCCCGGAGTCCGACGAGCAGTACTTC.

This clonotype has just a few counts. V gene TRBV6-2 or TRBV6-3 combines with J gene TRBJ2-7, with D unclear. The germline gives CDR1 MNHEY, CDR2 SVGEGT. V lost 6 bases and J lost 7, with 10 bases in between. There are 11 residues in the CDR3. The CDR3 spells CASRISREQYF. CDR3 bases: TGTGCCAGCAGGATCTCTAGGGAGCAGTACTTC.

This clonotype was seen repeatedly, ten times or more. The genes are TRBV30 and TRBJ2-7; 7 positions match TRBD2. The junction had 11 bases not matched to a gene; V was cut back by 7 bases and J by 2 bases. The CDR3 sequence is 14 residues long. Germline lookup yields CDR1 GTSNPN and CDR2 SVGIG (reference sequence). In DNA form, the CDR3 reads TGTGCCTCAAGACGGCGAGGGAGGGCCTACGAGCAGTACTTC. Its translation is CASRRRGRAYEQYF.

As to this clonotype: Just one base apart from a much larger clone, this may be a read error. This chain joins TRBV2 and TRBJ2-7; weak D call: TRBD2 (6 bases). This CDR3 is built from 13 residues. In germline, CDR1 is SNHLY, CDR2 FYNNEI. The DNA of the CDR3 is TGTGCCAGCAGTAAGACACAGGACTACAAGCAGTACTTC. Translation gives CASSKTQDYKQYF.

The rearrangement links TRBV28 to TRBJ2-1, with D perhaps TRBD2 (5 bases). Germline V gene lookup returns CDR1 MDHEN and CDR2 SYDVKM. V gave up 5 bases and J gave up 0 bases, with 14 bases separating them. This CDR3 has 16 amino acids. CDR3: CASSHQAVISYNEQFF. CDR3 sequence (DNA): TGTGCCAGCAGTCATCAAGCGGTTATCTCCTACAATGAGCAGTTCTTC.

The sample holds many counts of this clonotype. CDR3 nucleotides: TGCAGCGTAGGGACAGGGGGGGAGACCCAGTACTTC. This codes for CSVGTGGETQYF. V and J are TRBV29-1 and TRBJ2-5, with TRBD1 matching 11 bases. Germline loops: CDR1 SQVTM, CDR2 ANQGSEA. The V gene end was trimmed by 6 bases and the J gene end by 5 bases; junction bases not matched to a gene: 2. The CDR3 extends over 12 amino acids.

This clonotype has at least ten counts. The gene calls are TRBV6-2 or TRBV6-3 and TRBJ2-7; 8 bases are a match to TRBD2. The CDR3 consists of 13 residues. V dropped 7 bases and J dropped 3; count of bases not matched to a gene: 5. From germline, CDR1 is MNHEY and CDR2 SVGEGT. CDR3: CASTLAGVYEQYF. The CDR3 region has the DNA TGTGCCAGCACCCTAGCGGGTGTCTACGAGCAGTACTTC.

The V call is TRBV11-2, the J call TRBJ2-7; weak D call: TRBD2 (5 bases). The CDR3 is 17 residues long. The germline gives CDR1 SGHAT, CDR2 FQNNGV. Deletions cut 1 base from V and 5 bases from J, with 21 bases between. The CDR3 reads CASSLVGMTTSWNEQYF. The CDR3 DNA reads TGTGCCAGCAGCTTAGTCGGTATGACTACATCTTGGAACGAGCAGTACTTC.

This clonotype was counted between two and nine times. A much more abundant neighbour one base away suggests this may be a read error. The conserved phenylalanine or tryptophan is not found at the CDR3 terminus, so this likely reflects a read error. This chain links TRBV7-9 with TRBJ1-1; the D is unclear. V was shortened by 5 bases and J by 4 bases, with 14 bases between the two germline ends. Germline CDR1 reads SEHNR; CDR2 reads FQNEAQ (reference sequence). This CDR3 spans 14 amino acids. The CDR3: CASSPTVAGTEAFL. DNA for the CDR3: TGTGCCAGCAGCCCAACGGTCGCCGGCACTGAAGCTTTCCTT.